This T cell receptor beta chain was recorded in a study of human T cells and chemical hapten exposure. Across the whole study: An approximately 2 cm by approximately 2 cm inner upper arm patch received 2% DPC for sensitization. From small differences in pooled library volume came most of the variation in per-sample TCR yields.

This clonotype has at least ten counts. What it binds is unknown. TCRdb reanalysed the RACE reads using MiXCR and keeps one entry per CDR3 protein. The sample has about 360,000 distinct CDR3 sequences; 4.8% are singletons. Time point defined: patch test 1, 2 weeks after DPC sensitization. Indicated treatment: therapeutic diphenylcyclopropenone sensitization with weekly scalp DPC. Losses at the gene ends were 4 bases for V and 4 bases for J; bases not matched to a gene: 9. The CDR3 has 16 amino acids. From germline, CDR1 is SGHDN and CDR2 FVKESK. Study-level results: The number of TCRs above 1 in 1000 frequency did not change after DPC sensitization.

This receptor was taken from a woman aged 45-65 years with alopecia areata. Some clones in this sample may be carry-over from other donors' samples. Sequencing was performed on whole blood, taken in connection with sensitization to the hapten diphenylcyclopropenone (DPC). The chain is built from TRBV14 and TRBJ2-5; 10 bases agree with TRBD1. CDR3 coding DNA: TGTGCCAGCAGCCCGGACAGGGGGGAGAGCGGAGAGACCCAGTACTTC. Its translation is CASSPDRGESGETQYF.